The text below deals with one TCR beta chain. Distinct nucleotide sequences in the sample also encode this CDR3. CDR1 MNHNY and CDR2 SVGAGI come from the germline V gene (reference sequence). Losses at the gene ends were 2 bases for V and 2 bases for J; bases not matched to a gene: 1. The CDR3 has 16 amino acids. The sample originates from a study of blood T cell repertoires in COVID-19. For the study at large: Sample material is recorded as cDNA or gDNA derived from T cells, B-cell-depleted T cells, or PBMCs.

The Seattle patients, enrolled during active infection, were followed longitudinally. Authors' analysis steps: Counts of nucleated cells, estimated from reference gene primer amplification, were obtained. Generated by immunoSEQ multiplex PCR, the TCRdb table keeps only in-frame clones and is missing some. V and J calls and clone size are copied from that table; D and trimming were computed from the DNA. The data contain some 520,000 clones, 75% to 90% of them singletons. This sequence was found in a man aged 18 to 30 with COVID-19, enrolled during active disease. The sample taken for sequencing was peripheral blood. The chain couples TRBV6-6 to TRBJ2-2, with 11 bases aligning to TRBD2. CDR3 coding DNA: TGTGCCAGCAGTTACGGGACTAGCGGAAACACCGGGGAGCTGTTTTTT. Translation: CASSYGTSGNTGELFF.